This T cell receptor beta chain appears in the sequencing data of a study of OX40 agonist ivuxolimab in advanced cancers. Study-wide context: It was ivuxolimab, an agonistic anti-OX40 (CD134) antibody, that patients were treated with.

Comment on this clone: An end of the junction does not agree with germline; a read error may underlie this.

The data were produced by immunoSEQ multiplex PCR, yet TCRdb's version contains in-frame clones alone and is incomplete. This sample carries some 90,000 clones, roughly 92% of them seen once, and the ten largest clones take roughly 1.1%. The sequence came from an adult with an advanced solid tumor such as melanoma, head and neck, liver or kidney cancer. The input for sequencing was CD4+ or CD8+ T cells sorted from blood, taken in a trial of the OX40 agonist ivuxolimab.

CDR3 bases: TGTGCCAGTAGTGTAGACAGGGGTGTCCACGAGCAGTACTTC. Translation gives CASSVDRGVHEQYF. The rearrangement uses TRBV19 and TRBJ2-7, with 8 bases identical to TRBD1. The CDR3 consists of 14 residues. Germline V gene data show CDR1 as LNHDA and CDR2 as SQIVND (reference sequence).